The 11 T cell receptor beta chains below come from one sample, sequenced in a study of blood T cell repertoires in COVID-19. Profiling relied on immunoSEQ multiplex PCR, and the TCRdb table lists in-frame clones only, not all of them. Of about 210,000 clones in the sample, approximately 85% were seen once. Sample: peripheral blood. These receptors all stem from a man aged 45 to 65 with COVID-19, enrolled during active disease.

The rearrangement links TRBV24-1 to TRBJ2-1, with 12 bases lining up with TRBD2. CDR1 is KGHDR and CDR2 is SFDVKD in the germline V gene. Trimming cost V 4 bases and J 7 bases; bases outside gene matches: 7. The CDR3 spans 16 residues. CDR3 sequence (DNA): TGTGCCACCAGTGACCCTAGCGGGGGGGCCGGAAATGAGCAGTTCTTC. Translating it yields CATSDPSGGAGNEQFF.

In nucleotides, the CDR3 is TGTGCCAGCAGCGACAGGGACCGCTACGAGCAGTACTTC. Its protein is CASSDRDRYEQYF. The V and J genes are TRBV4-2 and TRBJ2-7, with TRBD1 matching 7 bases. The CDR3 runs to 13 residues. V lost 5 bases to trimming and J lost 3 bases; unmatched junction nucleotides: 4. CDR1 and CDR2 (germline): LGHNA, YNFKEQ.

This clone appeared a single time. V and J are TRBV19 and TRBJ1-3, with TRBD1 matching over 12 bases. The CDR3 covers 15 residues. V gave up 6 bases and J gave up 1 base; unmatched junction bases: 1. The germline V gene encodes CDR1 LNHDA and CDR2 SQIVND (reference sequence). DNA of the CDR3: TGTGCCAGTAGGGGACAGGGGGCTTCTGGAAACACCATATATTTT. It yields the protein CASRGQGASGNTIYF.

Details on this clone: This CDR3 is also generated by other DNA sequences in the sample. V is TRBV20-1 and J is TRBJ2-7; TRBD1 matches 8 bases. Trimming took 5 bases from V and 6 from J; bases not matched to a gene: 3. This CDR3 region has 11 residues. The germline gives CDR1 DFQATT, CDR2 SNEGSKA (reference sequence). CDR3 sequence reads: CSAFTGGEQYF. The CDR3, as DNA: TGCAGTGCTTTTACAGGGGGCGAGCAGTACTTC.

The chain uses TRBV30 and TRBJ1-1; 8 nucleotides align to TRBD1. The V segment lost 1 base and the J segment 7 bases; nucleotides outside the gene matches: 8. The CDR3 spans 14 residues. CDR1 is GTSNPN and CDR2 is SVGIG in the germline V gene (reference sequence). The CDR3: CAWSAVRGLHEAFF. DNA of the CDR3: TGTGCCTGGAGTGCGGTCAGGGGGCTGCATGAAGCTTTCTTT.

This rearrangement joins TRBV4-1 to TRBJ1-6, with D perhaps TRBD1 (5 bases). V was clipped by 0 bases and J by 7 bases, with 19 bases between them. The germline CDR1 and CDR2 sequences are MGHRA and YSYEKL. The CDR3 has 18 residues. The CDR3, as DNA: TGCGCCAGCAGCCAAGATAGGATCAATCGGGCAGGGAATTCACCCCTCCACTTT. Protein sequence: CASSQDRINRAGNSPLHF.

This clone was seen once. The chain carries TRBV6-6 and TRBJ2-3, with 9 bases fitting TRBD1. CDR1 and CDR2 from the germline V gene are MNHNY and SVGAGI (reference sequence). V lost 8 bases to trimming and J lost 4 bases; unmatched junction nucleotides: 4. This CDR3 is 13 amino acids long. The CDR3 DNA sequence: TGTGCCAGCGGAGGGACAGGGTCAGATACGCAGTATTTT. As protein: CASGGTGSDTQYF.

V and J are TRBV12-3 or TRBV12-4 and TRBJ1-2; D is unclear. The CDR3 spans 13 residues. Trimming left V 5 bases short and J 7 bases short, with 14 bases between. The CDR3 nucleotides read TGTGCCAGCAGTCCGGGCCCTAGCAGTGGCTACACCTTC. Its translation: CASSPGPSSGYTF.

The genes are TRBV3-1 (or the pseudogene TRBV3-2) and TRBJ2-1; D possibly corresponds to TRBD1 (5 bases). This CDR3 is built from 15 residues. The germline CDR1 and CDR2 sequences are LGHDT and YNNKEL (reference sequence). Trimming took 1 base from V and 5 from J, leaving 12 bases between them. CDR3 sequence: CASSQGGRRDNEQFF. The DNA for the CDR3 is TGTGCCAGCAGCCAAGGAGGCCGCAGGGACAATGAGCAGTTCTTC.

The chain links TRBV2 to TRBJ2-5, with 8 nucleotides matching TRBD2. This CDR3 is 14 amino acids long. CDR1 is SNHLY, CDR2 FYNNEI, per germline. The V gene end was trimmed by 7 bases and the J gene end by 2 bases; junction bases not matched to a gene: 6. CDR3 amino acids: CASTTGGAQETQYF. Here the CDR3 DNA reads TGTGCCAGCACTACCGGGGGGGCTCAAGAGACCCAGTACTTC.

The chain carries TRBV9 and TRBJ2-7; weak D call: TRBD2 (6 bases). CDR1 and CDR2 from the germline V gene are SGDLS and YYNGEE. There are 15 residues in the CDR3. Trimming took 0 bases from V and 4 from J, leaving 14 bases between them. Written as DNA, the CDR3 is TGTGCCAGCAGCGTAGTGGTTAGCGGAACTTACGAGCAGTACTTC. It translates to CASSVVVSGTYEQYF. Complete variable domain (other parts from reference TRBV9 and TRBJ2-7): DSGVTQTPKHLITATGQRVTLRCSPRSGDLSVYWYQQSLDQGLQFLIQYYNGEERAKGNILERFSAQQFPDLHSELNLSSLELGDSALYFCASSVVVSGTYEQYFGPGTRLTVT.